Listed below are T cell receptor beta chains from one sample, sequenced in a study of T cell repertoires in cytomegalovirus infection. Using its own MiXCR run on the reads, TCRdb lists one record per CDR3 protein. The sample carries about 160,000 distinct CDR3 sequences, 17% recorded once. Sequenced input: CD8+ T cells from PBMCs. Receptor source: a human donor in good health (CMV status not recorded). Some clones in this sample may be carry-over from other donors' samples. CDR3s include the opening cysteine and the closing phenylalanine or tryptophan.

j_call: TRBJ2-1
v_call: TRBV7-8
cdr3_aa: CASSLGGDPREQFF

j_call: TRBJ2-2
v_call: TRBV28
cdr3_aa: CASSSDIGLAGDTGELFF

j_call: TRBJ2-1
v_call: TRBV11-1
cdr3_aa: CASSPTRGNYNEQFF

j_call: TRBJ2-1
v_call: TRBV20-1
cdr3_aa: CSPRVLAGFDEQFF

j_call: TRBJ2-7
v_call: TRBV11-2
cdr3_aa: CASSSGPQREQYF

j_call: TRBJ2-5
v_call: TRBV7-6
cdr3_aa: CASSQLAGSQETQYF

j_call: TRBJ2-7
v_call: TRBV6-5
cdr3_aa: CASSRGRNEQYF

j_call: TRBJ2-1
v_call: TRBV24-1
cdr3_aa: CATSGFSLGHEQFF

j_call: TRBJ1-2
v_call: TRBV27
cdr3_aa: CASSASATGPNYGYTF

j_call: TRBJ2-7
v_call: TRBV7-2
cdr3_aa: CASSRAGLELGEQYF

j_call: TRBJ1-5
v_call: TRBV27
cdr3_aa: CASGDYSNQPQHF

j_call: TRBJ2-5
v_call: TRBV28
cdr3_aa: CASSLLGTSGSLKTQYF

j_call: TRBJ2-1
v_call: TRBV5-6
cdr3_aa: CASSNWYRGHWNEQFF

j_call: TRBJ2-3
v_call: TRBV6-2/TRBV6-3
cdr3_aa: CASSSGTSVLDTQYF

j_call: TRBJ2-1
v_call: TRBV2
cdr3_aa: CASSELFNEQFF

j_call: TRBJ1-1
v_call: TRBV6-2/TRBV6-3
cdr3_aa: CASRWGSTEAFF

j_call: TRBJ1-4
v_call: TRBV11-2
cdr3_aa: CASSHELDGYEKLFF

j_call: TRBJ1-5
v_call: TRBV7-9
cdr3_aa: CASRGQGNQPQHF

j_call: TRBJ2-5
v_call: TRBV12-3/TRBV12-4
cdr3_aa: CASSGTSGGPDQETQYF

j_call: TRBJ1-2
v_call: TRBV28
cdr3_aa: CASSHGTNYGYTF

j_call: TRBJ2-3
v_call: TRBV7-2
cdr3_aa: CASSLETSGDTQYF

j_call: TRBJ2-3
v_call: TRBV7-9
cdr3_aa: CASSPETGRDTQYF

j_call: TRBJ1-5
v_call: TRBV24-1
cdr3_aa: CATSGPGDNQPQHF

j_call: TRBJ2-7
v_call: TRBV4-1
cdr3_aa: CASSPFYGSSYEQYF

j_call: TRBJ1-3
v_call: TRBV6-5
cdr3_aa: CASSSIGGSGNTIYF

j_call: TRBJ1-5
v_call: TRBV24-1
cdr3_aa: CATSEYNQPQHF

j_call: TRBJ2-7
v_call: TRBV7-8
cdr3_aa: CASSFRDRDSYEQYF

j_call: TRBJ1-3
v_call: TRBV7-2
cdr3_aa: CASSSRSGSSGNTIYF

j_call: TRBJ2-7
v_call: TRBV6-2/TRBV6-3
cdr3_aa: CASSYGNSYEQYF

j_call: TRBJ2-7
v_call: TRBV7-8
cdr3_aa: CASSTDPDRSEDEQYF

j_call: TRBJ1-2
v_call: TRBV12-3/TRBV12-4
cdr3_aa: CASSSTNYGYTF

j_call: TRBJ2-1
v_call: TRBV7-8
cdr3_aa: CASSLAAGGHLYNEQFF

j_call: TRBJ2-7
v_call: TRBV10-3
cdr3_aa: CAISVPYLAEQYF

j_call: TRBJ2-7
v_call: TRBV5-4
cdr3_aa: CASSLLGTPYEQYF

j_call: TRBJ2-1
v_call: TRBV9
cdr3_aa: CASTPGSGTNEQFF

j_call: TRBJ2-3
v_call: TRBV11-2
cdr3_aa: CASSLEVAGDTDTQYF

j_call: TRBJ2-5
v_call: TRBV7-9
cdr3_aa: CASSLGALQQETQYF

j_call: TRBJ2-3
v_call: TRBV7-6
cdr3_aa: CASSPELVTDTQYF

j_call: TRBJ2-2
v_call: TRBV5-6
cdr3_aa: CASSLHRGGPPRGASTGELFF

j_call: TRBJ2-2
v_call: TRBV11-1
cdr3_aa: CASSKGSGELFF

j_call: TRBJ1-1
v_call: TRBV7-2
cdr3_aa: CASSLQGLGWDRYLNTEAFF